This paragraph reports one T cell receptor beta chain. The sample comes from a study of blood T cell repertoires in COVID-19. The germline CDR1 and CDR2 sequences are MDHEN and SYDVKM. The CDR3 has 13 residues. The J segment lost 4 bases and the V segment lost 5 bases, leaving 4 bases of the junction unmatched. The repertoire was sequenced with immunoSEQ multiplex PCR; TCRdb's copy has only in-frame clones and lacks some. The sample includes a few hundred thousand clones, approximately 89% of them seen just once. The chain has TRBV28 and TRBJ2-7; TRBD2 agrees at 8 bases. Specimen: peripheral blood. The source is a woman aged 55-70 years with COVID-19, enrolled during active disease. CDR3 DNA: TGTGCCAGCAGTCTCGGGAGGGGGTACGAGCAGTACTTC. This sequence encodes CASSLGRGYEQYF.